This section outlines one TCR beta chain sequence together with its context. Its antigen target is currently unknown. Base quality data are lacking; no much larger clone is found one base away. TCRbeta CDR3 regions were amplified from genomic DNA using the immunoSEQ Assay, a bias-controlled multiplex PCR. From the authors' description of their analysis: The number of nucleated cells in each sample was estimated by amplification of reference gene primers within the assay. To quantify the absolute abundance of each unique TCRbeta CDR3 rearrangement, sequence reads were collapsed and filtered. For each sample, productive Simpson clonality was calculated by taking the square root of Simpson's diversity index across productive rearrangements. Not all clones reach the TCRdb copy of this immuneACCESS table, which keeps in-frame sequences only. Checked studies attribute under half of the gap to unresolved V genes and leave the rest unexplained. Clone size and the V and J calls come from that table; the DNA yielded D and trimming. For this sample there are approximately 80,000 clones; about 88% appear just once. Jointly, the top ten make up roughly 46% of the sample.

These data come from a study of blood T cell repertoires in COVID-19 (dated by TCRdb to 2018 to 2020). For the study in its entirety: The collaborator samples originated in the United States, Italy and Spain and spanned the acute and convalescent phases of COVID-19. A de-identified subject ID, COVID-19 status, age in years and sex were almost always included in the sample metadata. Subjects who had been exposed to COVID-19, were actively infected with it, or had recovered from it provided the deeply sampled blood TCRbeta repertoires that made up the dataset. The samples were drawn from two sources: the first 160 participants of the ongoing ImmuneRACE study, and about 1,300 subjects contributed by 6 global collaborators. The repertoires were released in a freely available public database meant as a resource for research on the immune response to SARS-CoV-2. The prospective study material was composed of cDNA or gDNA derived from T cells, B-cell-depleted T cells, or PBMCs. Where HLA class I and class II types were available, the types were taken from metadata supplied by the sample provider, not from assay-based typing.

What the research found in general, with its limitations: The quantity of clinical and demographic metadata differed by source and by participant and was supplied without curation.

Collaborating institutions collected whole blood in K2EDTA tubes following their own protocols. For TCRbeta analysis, collaborator samples were shipped as frozen whole blood, as isolated PBMCs, or as DNA extracted from either sample type. Measured from the cysteine to the phenylalanine, the CDR3 is 14 residues long. Only the CDR3 portion is preserved as DNA: 42 bases, with reading frame beginning at the first base. The germline V gene gives CDR1 as SNHLY and CDR2 as FYNNEI. Compared with germline, V lacks 4 bases and J lacks 10 bases; bases without a gene match: 12. This chain is built from TRBV2 and TRBJ2-5; TRBD1 agrees with 7 junctional bases. Sample: peripheral blood. The sequence came from a human donor in a cohort sampled during active COVID-19. The CDR3 region: CASSGPQPAGGQYF. The sequenced DNA is TGTGCCAGCAGTGGGCCCCAGCCCGCAGGGGGCCAGTACTTC.